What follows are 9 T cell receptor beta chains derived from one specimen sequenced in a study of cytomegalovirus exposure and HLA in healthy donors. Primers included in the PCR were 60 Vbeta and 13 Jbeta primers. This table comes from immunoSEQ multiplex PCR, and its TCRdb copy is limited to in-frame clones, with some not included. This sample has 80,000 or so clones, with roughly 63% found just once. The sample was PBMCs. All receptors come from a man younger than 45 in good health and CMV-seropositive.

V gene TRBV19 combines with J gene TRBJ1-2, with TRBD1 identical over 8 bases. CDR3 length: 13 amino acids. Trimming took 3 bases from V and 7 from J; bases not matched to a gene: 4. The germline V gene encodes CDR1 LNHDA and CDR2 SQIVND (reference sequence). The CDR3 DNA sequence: TGTGCCAGTAGTATCCAGGGGGCCGGTGGCTACACCTTC. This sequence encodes CASSIQGAGGYTF.

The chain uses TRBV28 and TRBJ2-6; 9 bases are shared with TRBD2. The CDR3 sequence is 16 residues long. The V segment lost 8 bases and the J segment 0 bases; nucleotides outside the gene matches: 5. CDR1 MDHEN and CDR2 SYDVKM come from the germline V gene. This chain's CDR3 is CASRSGGSSGANVLTF. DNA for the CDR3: TGTGCCAGCCGTAGCGGGGGAAGCTCTGGGGCCAACGTCCTGACTTTC.

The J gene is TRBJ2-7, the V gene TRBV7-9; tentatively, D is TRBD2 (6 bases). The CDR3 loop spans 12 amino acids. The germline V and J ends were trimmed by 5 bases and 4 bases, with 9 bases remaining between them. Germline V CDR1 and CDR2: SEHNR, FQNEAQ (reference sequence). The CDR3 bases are TGTGCCAGCAGCGCCGGGGGATACGAGCAGTACTTC. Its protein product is CASSAGGYEQYF.

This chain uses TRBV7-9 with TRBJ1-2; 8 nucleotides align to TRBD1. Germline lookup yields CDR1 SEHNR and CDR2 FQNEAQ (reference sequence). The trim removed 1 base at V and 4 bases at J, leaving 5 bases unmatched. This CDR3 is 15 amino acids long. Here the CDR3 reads CASSLGTGSVYGYTF. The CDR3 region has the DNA TGTGCCAGCAGCTTAGGGACAGGGAGCGTCTATGGCTACACCTTC.

The CDR3 DNA follows: TGTGCCAGCAGTCAGACTAGCGGGAGATACAATGAGCAGTTCTTC. As protein: CASSQTSGRYNEQFF. The V call is TRBV6-5, the J call TRBJ2-1; the match to TRBD2 covers 12 bases. CDR3 length: 15 residues. The V segment lost 5 bases and the J segment 4 bases; nucleotides outside the gene matches: 3. Germline assignment: CDR1 MNHEY and CDR2 SVGAGI.

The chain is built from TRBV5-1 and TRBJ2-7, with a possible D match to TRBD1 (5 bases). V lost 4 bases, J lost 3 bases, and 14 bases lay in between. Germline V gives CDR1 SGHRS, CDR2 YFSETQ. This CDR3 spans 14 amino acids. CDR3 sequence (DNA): TGCGCCAGCAGCCAGGGTGTAGGATTCTACGAGCAGTACTTC. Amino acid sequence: CASSQGVGFYEQYF.

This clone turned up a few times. The CDR3 coding sequence is TGCGCCAGCAGTGAGTCCACTCCCGGGCGGAGGCAAGCTTTCTTT. Translation: CASSESTPGRRQAFF. V gene TRBV10-1 combines with J gene TRBJ1-1; D unclear. V was cut by 0 bases and J by 9 bases, with 17 bases left in between. The CDR3 loop spans 15 amino acids. The germline V gene encodes CDR1 WNHNN and CDR2 SYGVQD (reference sequence).

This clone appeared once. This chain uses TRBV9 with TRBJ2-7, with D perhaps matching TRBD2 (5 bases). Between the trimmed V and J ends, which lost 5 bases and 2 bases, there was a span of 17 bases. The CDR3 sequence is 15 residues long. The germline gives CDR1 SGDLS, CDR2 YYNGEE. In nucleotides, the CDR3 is TGTGCCAGCAGTCCGGCTGGAGGTTCCCCCTACGAGCAGTACTTC. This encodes CASSPAGGSPYEQYF.

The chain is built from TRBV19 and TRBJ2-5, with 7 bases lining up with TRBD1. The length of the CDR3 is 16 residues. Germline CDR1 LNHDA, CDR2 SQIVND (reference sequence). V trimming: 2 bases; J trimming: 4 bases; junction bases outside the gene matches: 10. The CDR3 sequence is CASSIFTTGVGETQYF. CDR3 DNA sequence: TGTGCCAGTAGTATATTTACTACAGGGGTGGGAGAGACCCAGTACTTC.